One T cell receptor (beta chain) is described in this entry. Its antigen specificity is not known. Base qualities were left out, and no much larger clone turns up one base away. Flow cytometry had shown CD8+CD57+ cell expansion in the patients selected for sequencing. Every patient had severe acquired aplastic anemia, diagnosed using the International Study of Aplastic Anemia and Agranulocytosis and Camitta criteria. At the time blood was sampled, none of the patients had received any therapy. The study deep-sequenced TCR repertoires of sorted CD4+ and CD8+ blood T cells from severe aplastic anemia patients and healthy subjects. Patients were enrolled in the USA under clinicaltrials.gov protocols 00001620, 01623167, 00001397, 00071045, 00081523 and 00961064. Ficoll-Paque density gradient centrifugation was used to isolate peripheral blood mononuclear cells. Before DNA was extracted, CD4+ and CD8+ T cells were sorted using either FACS or magnetic beads.

The data are from a study of CD8+CD57+ T cells in acquired aplastic anemia (dated by TCRdb to the late 2010s). A note on the overall study: DNA extracted from sorted CD4+ and CD8+ cells had a mean of about 3.2 ug, with a range of roughly 0.2 to 27.4 ug. CD8+CD57+ expansion was defined as a frequency above the mean frequency observed in healthy subjects. The full study reports these points: Patients and healthy controls showed no significant difference in CD8+ Simpson's diversity (P=0.060). Roughly 30 CD8+ CDR3 sequences were shared between patients and controls but appeared highly expressed in patients and within their immunodominant clones.

Genomic DNA was used as template for profiling of TCR beta VDJ combinations and CDR3 sequences. An Illumina HiSeq 2000 was used for TCR repertoire sequencing. For the original study's pipeline: TRBV/TRBJ rearrangement plots, CDR3 size and DJ length profiles, and Simpson's diversity index were used to assess repertoires. The immunodominant clone was defined as the most abundant DNA sequence in deep sequencing data. CDR3 amino acid sequences were checked for sharing across subjects and were also compared against the VDJdb database and published repertoires. TCRdb reworked the public reads: Q25 trimming with fastp, MiXCR clone assembly, productive beta chains retained. Rows merge per CDR3 protein into single entries with the most common DNA and genes. The V and J calls were not made by the authors but by TCRdb's processing. Across this sample there are more than 150,000 distinct CDR3 sequences, with less than 50% seen only once. The ten top clones hold roughly 3.2% of the sample.

The receptor's source is a human donor with aplastic anemia. Material for sequencing was sorted CD4+, CD8+, or CD8+CD57+ T cells (not recorded which) from PBMCs.

The nucleotide sequence reads as follows: TGTGCCAGCAGTGATTGTCGGGGGGCAGAGTGTGGCTACACCTTC. Its translation reads: CASSDCRGAECGYTF. This chain is built from TRBV2 and TRBJ1-2; the D gene is possibly TRBD1, with 6 bases matching. The CDR3, from cysteine to phenylalanine, totals 15 residues. The DNA shown is the 45-base CDR3, in frame from base 1. CDR1 and CDR2, per the germline V gene, are SNHLY and FYNNEI. A distance of 18 bases separates the germline ends of V and J, which lose 3 bases and 7 bases respectively.